Listed below are T cell receptor beta chains from one sample, sequenced in a study of shared clonotypes between healthy human individuals. The assay was immunoSEQ multiplex PCR, and TCRdb's table has in-frame clones only and misses some. The table lists some 2.4 million clones, over 85% of them singletons, with about 0.34% in the top ten. Material for sequencing was naive CD4+ T cells from PBMCs. These receptors were taken from a man between 18 and 29 years old in good health. Some clones in this sample may be carry-over from other donors' samples. Each CDR3 is given with its conserved first and last residue. D genes are given only for firm matches. Clone size appears in some rows only: once, few, many, or a class for an expanded clone.

v_call	clone_size	j_call	cdr3_length	d_call	cdr3_aa	cdr3_nt
TRBV5-1	once	TRBJ2-7	15	TRBD2	CASSLDSGGSYEQYF	TGCGCCAGCAGCTTGGACAGCGGGGGTTCCTACGAGCAGTACTTC
TRBV29-1	NA	TRBJ2-3	11	NA	CSVYVADTQYF	TGCAGCGTTTACGTAGCAGATACGCAGTATTTT
TRBV11-2	once	TRBJ2-5	16	NA	CASSPPLARPQETQYF	TGTGCCAGCAGCCCCCCACTAGCCCGTCCTCAAGAGACCCAGTACTTC
TRBV25-1	NA	TRBJ2-3	18	TRBD2	CASSKGEDKREIRDTQYF	TGTGCCAGCAGTAAAGGCGAGGACAAGCGGGAAATCAGGGATACGCAGTATTTT
TRBV5-1	NA	TRBJ2-7	14	NA	CASSRAEGSYEQYF	TGCGCCAGCAGCCGCGCGGAAGGAAGCTACGAGCAGTACTTC
TRBV28	once	TRBJ2-6	14	NA	CASSSTPWANVLTF	TGTGCCAGCAGTTCCACCCCGTGGGCCAACGTCCTGACTTTC
TRBV5-1	NA	TRBJ1-5	16	NA	CASSLAPTGSNQPQHF	TGCGCCAGCAGCCTAGCCCCTACGGGCAGCAATCAGCCCCAGCATTTT
TRBV29-1	NA	TRBJ2-1	14	NA	CSVQGGSSYNEQFF	TGCAGCGTCCAAGGGGGGTCTTCCTACAATGAGCAGTTCTTC
TRBV20-1	NA	TRBJ2-7	11	NA	CSARTNYEQYF	TGCAGTGCTAGAACAAACTACGAGCAGTACTTC
TRBV7-9	NA	TRBJ2-2	15	NA	CASPPGPLDTGELFF	TGTGCCAGCCCCCCGGGGCCGCTCGACACCGGGGAGCTGTTTTTT
TRBV19	NA	TRBJ2-7	16	NA	CASSRGRTAYSYEQYF	TGTGCCAGTAGTCGAGGAAGGACGGCCTATTCCTACGAGCAGTACTTC
TRBV5-1	once	TRBJ2-1	14	NA	CASSLSTDYNEQFF	TGCGCCAGCAGCTTATCCACAGACTACAATGAGCAGTTCTTC
TRBV28	NA	TRBJ1-2	14	TRBD1	CASRQTGAQVGYTF	TGTGCCAGCAGGCAGACAGGGGCTCAGGTTGGCTACACCTTC
TRBV6-1	NA	TRBJ1-1	13	NA	CASRRQENTEAFF	TGTGCCAGCAGACGACAAGAGAACACTGAAGCTTTCTTT
TRBV21-1	NA	TRBJ1-2	9	NA	CASADRYTF	TGTGCCAGCGCAGACCGCTACACCTTC
TRBV11-1	once	TRBJ2-3	16	NA	CASSGWTASSTDTQYF	TGTGCCAGCAGCGGCTGGACAGCGTCTAGCACAGATACGCAGTATTTT
TRBV5-1	NA	TRBJ1-2	13	TRBD1	CASSLTGEYGYTF	TGCGCCAGCAGCTTGACAGGGGAATATGGCTACACCTTC
TRBV30	NA	TRBJ1-4	13	NA	CARSLGGNEKLFF	TGTGCCCGGAGTTTAGGGGGGAATGAAAAACTGTTTTTT
TRBV5-1	once	TRBJ1-1	15	TRBD1	CASSLVKSGTEEAFF	TGCGCCAGCAGCTTGGTGAAATCCGGGACAGAAGAAGCTTTCTTT
TRBV18	NA	TRBJ1-5	15	TRBD1	CASSSQGPGNQPQHF	TGTGCCAGCTCATCACAGGGGCCGGGCAATCAGCCCCAGCATTTT
TRBV9	NA	TRBJ2-3	16	TRBD2	CASATVASGIGDTQYF	TGTGCCAGCGCCACAGTGGCTAGCGGGATTGGAGATACGCAGTATTTT
TRBV11-1	NA	TRBJ1-1	16	TRBD1	CASSLRGWTGESEAFF	TGTGCCAGCAGCCTTAGGGGCTGGACAGGGGAGTCTGAAGCTTTCTTT
TRBV5-5	NA	TRBJ1-5	16	NA	CASSLSTGNSNQPQHF	TGTGCCAGCAGCTTGAGCACCGGTAATAGCAATCAGCCCCAGCATTTT
TRBV6-6	NA	TRBJ2-2	15	NA	CASSYSGAGGGELFF	TGTGCCAGCAGTTACTCCGGGGCGGGCGGCGGGGAGCTGTTTTTT
TRBV18	NA	TRBJ2-7	14	NA	CASSSSDGAYEQYF	TGTGCCAGCTCATCCTCGGACGGTGCCTACGAGCAGTACTTC
TRBV14	NA	TRBJ2-7	16	TRBD1	CASSQASGTVTGGQYF	TGTGCCAGCAGCCAAGCATCAGGGACAGTTACCGGCGGGCAGTACTTC
TRBV27	NA	TRBJ1-5	15	TRBD1	CASSNKQGSNQPQHF	TGTGCCAGCAGTAACAAACAGGGGAGCAATCAGCCCCAGCATTTT